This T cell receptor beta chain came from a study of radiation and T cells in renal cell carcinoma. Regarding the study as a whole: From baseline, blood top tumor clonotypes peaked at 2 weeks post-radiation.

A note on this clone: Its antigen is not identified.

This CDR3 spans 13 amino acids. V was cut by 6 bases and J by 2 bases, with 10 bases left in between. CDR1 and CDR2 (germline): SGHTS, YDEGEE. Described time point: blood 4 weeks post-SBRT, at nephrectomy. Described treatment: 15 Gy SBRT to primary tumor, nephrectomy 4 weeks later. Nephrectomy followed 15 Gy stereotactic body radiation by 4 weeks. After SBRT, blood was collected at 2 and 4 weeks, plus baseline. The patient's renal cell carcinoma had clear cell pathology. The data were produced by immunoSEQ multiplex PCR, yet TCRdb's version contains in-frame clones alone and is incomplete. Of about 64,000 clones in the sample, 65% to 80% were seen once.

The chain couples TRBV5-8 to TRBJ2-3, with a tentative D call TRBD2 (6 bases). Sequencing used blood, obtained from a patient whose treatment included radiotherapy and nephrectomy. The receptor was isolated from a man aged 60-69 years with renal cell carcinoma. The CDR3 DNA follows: TGTGCCAGCACCCGCGGGGACACAGATACGCAGTATTTT. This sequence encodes CASTRGDTDTQYF.